The rows below give T cell receptor beta chains drawn from one sample of a study of blood T cell repertoires in COVID-19. The method was immunoSEQ multiplex PCR; TCRdb's version includes in-frame clones alone and lacks a portion of them. The sample has some 100,000 clones, roughly 80% seen once. The sequenced material came from peripheral blood. These receptors were taken from a man between 45 and 60 years old with acute or convalescent COVID-19. CDR3s include the opening cysteine and the closing phenylalanine or tryptophan. The order of the fields is V gene, D gene, clone size, J gene, CDR3 protein, CDR3 DNA. D genes are given only for firm matches. Where a row states a size, it is once, few, many or the class of an expanded clone; other rows omit it.

TRBV7-8	-	-	TRBJ2-2	CASSASPGPGELFF	TGTGCCAGCAGCGCTAGTCCAGGGCCCGGGGAGCTGTTTTTT
TRBV28	-	-	TRBJ2-7	CASSSTGQGYEQYF	TGTGCCAGCAGTTCGACAGGCCAGGGATACGAGCAGTACTTC
TRBV13	TRBD2	-	TRBJ2-7	CASSSSGLAGGKGSYEQYF	TGTGCCAGCAGCTCCTCGGGACTAGCGGGGGGGAAAGGGTCCTACGAGCAGTACTTC
TRBV16	TRBD1	-	TRBJ1-2	CASSQQGTALSFYGYTF	TGTGCCAGCAGCCAACAGGGGACAGCCCTAAGTTTCTATGGCTACACCTTC
TRBV9	-	-	TRBJ2-7	CASSEFLRGEQYF	TGTGCCAGCAGCGAATTTCTCCGGGGCGAGCAGTACTTC
TRBV19	-	-	TRBJ1-1	CASSPKNTEAFF	TGTGCCAGTAGTCCAAAAAACACTGAAGCTTTCTTT
TRBV29-1	-	-	TRBJ1-2	CSGGRGSNYGYTF	TGCAGCGGTGGACGGGGATCTAACTATGGCTACACCTTC
TRBV7-6	TRBD1	-	TRBJ1-4	CASSLGGTGYEKLFF	TGTGCCAGCAGCTTGGGCGGGACAGGGTATGAAAAACTGTTTTTT
TRBV5-1	-	-	TRBJ1-1	CASSGLGATEAFF	TGCGCCAGCAGCGGTCTAGGGGCCACTGAAGCTTTCTTT
TRBV29-1	-	-	TRBJ2-7	CSVEAGNTYEQYF	TGCAGCGTTGAAGCTGGCAACACCTACGAGCAGTACTTC
TRBV5-1	TRBD2	-	TRBJ2-1	CASSLASSGRYNEQFF	TGCGCCAGCAGCTTGGCTTCTAGCGGGAGGTACAATGAGCAGTTCTTC
TRBV4-1	-	-	TRBJ1-4	CASSQDEGVGEKLFF	TGCGCCAGCAGCCAAGACGAGGGGGTAGGGGAAAAACTGTTTTTT
TRBV3-1/TRBV3-2	-	-	TRBJ2-2	CASSRDTNTRELFF	TGTGCCAGCAGCCGGGACACGAACACCCGGGAGCTGTTTTTT
TRBV5-4	TRBD2	-	TRBJ2-7	CASSLGGTSGSEQYF	TGTGCCAGCAGCTTGGGAGGGACTAGCGGGAGCGAGCAGTACTTC
TRBV13	-	-	TRBJ2-3	CASSMDSHTDTQYF	TGTGCCAGCAGTATGGACAGTCACACAGATACGCAGTATTTT
TRBV28	-	-	TRBJ1-1	CASANPTLGSEAFF	TGTGCCAGCGCAAATCCCACCTTGGGGAGTGAAGCTTTCTTT
TRBV28	TRBD1	-	TRBJ1-6	CATSGGQGVTSPLHF	TGTGCCACCTCGGGGGGACAGGGGGTTACTTCACCCCTCCACTTT
TRBV2	TRBD2	-	TRBJ2-1	CASRPGLAAHEQFF	TGTGCCAGCAGACCGGGACTAGCGGCCCATGAGCAGTTCTTC
TRBV27	TRBD1	-	TRBJ2-1	CASSFQTGAVSDEQFF	TGTGCCAGCAGTTTCCAGACAGGGGCGGTTTCAGATGAGCAGTTCTTC
TRBV4-2	-	few	TRBJ2-2	CASSQDQGTFRWFF	TGTGCCAGCAGCCAAGATCAGGGGACCTTCCGATGGTTTTTT
TRBV7-3	-	-	TRBJ1-6	CASSPQGGGNSPLHF	TGTGCCAGCAGCCCTCAGGGCGGGGGCAATTCACCCCTCCACTTT
TRBV6-5	-	-	TRBJ1-2	CASSYETGLDGYTF	TGTGCCAGCAGTTACGAGACAGGCTTAGATGGCTACACCTTC
TRBV19	TRBD1	-	TRBJ1-2	CASTDPGRGQGSYTF	TGTGCCAGCACAGACCCCGGCAGGGGGCAGGGGAGCTACACCTTC
TRBV5-1	TRBD2	-	TRBJ2-7	CASSQNSGEFEQYF	TGCGCCAGCAGCCAGAATAGCGGGGAGTTCGAGCAGTACTTC
TRBV19	TRBD2	-	TRBJ2-1	CASSQRAGGEQFF	TGTGCCAGTAGCCAGCGCGCGGGGGGTGAGCAGTTCTTC
TRBV5-4	-	-	TRBJ2-4	CASSLASENFLAKNIQYF	TGTGCCAGCAGCTTGGCTAGCGAAAACTTTCTAGCCAAAAACATTCAGTACTTC
TRBV28	TRBD2	-	TRBJ2-1	CASSLWGGRNNEQFF	TGTGCCAGCAGTTTATGGGGCGGGAGGAACAATGAGCAGTTCTTC
TRBV6-5	-	once	TRBJ1-5	CASSYNRQGNQPQHF	TGTGCCAGCAGTTACAACCGACAGGGCAATCAGCCCCAGCATTTT
TRBV9	TRBD2	-	TRBJ2-1	CLGLANNEQFF	TGTTTGGGACTAGCGAATAATGAGCAGTTCTTC
TRBV6-5	TRBD2	-	TRBJ2-3	CASRGGVYSTDTQYF	TGTGCCAGCAGGGGGGGGGTCTACAGCACAGATACGCAGTATTTT
TRBV5-4	-	few	TRBJ2-3	CASSFVGSSSDTDTQYF	TGTGCCAGCAGCTTTGTAGGCTCGTCTAGCGACACAGATACGCAGTATTTT
TRBV7-8	-	once	TRBJ1-5	CASSFRTFGNQPQHF	TGTGCCAGCAGCTTCAGGACATTCGGGAATCAGCCCCAGCATTTT
TRBV2	TRBD2	-	TRBJ2-7	CASLGGGTTYEQYF	TGTGCCAGCCTTGGCGGGGGGACAACCTACGAGCAGTACTTC
TRBV2	TRBD1	-	TRBJ2-7	CASSEGGIYEQYF	TGTGCCAGCAGCGAAGGGGGCATTTACGAGCAGTACTTC
TRBV18	-	-	TRBJ1-2	CASSPGGTDYGYTF	TGTGCCAGCTCACCAGGAGGGACGGACTATGGCTACACCTTC
TRBV6-5	-	once	TRBJ1-2	CASERGGGYTF	TGTGCCAGCGAGCGGGGGGGAGGCTACACCTTC
TRBV4-1	TRBD1	once	TRBJ1-4	CASSPRGGTGVVTNEKLFF	TGCGCCAGCAGCCCTCGAGGGGGAACAGGGGTTGTAACTAATGAAAAACTGTTTTTT
TRBV6-5	TRBD1	-	TRBJ2-5	CASSYSGQQETQYF	TGTGCCAGCAGTTACTCGGGACAGCAAGAGACCCAGTACTTC
TRBV27	-	-	TRBJ1-2	CASSLWSGNYGYTF	TGTGCCAGCAGTTTATGGTCGGGGAACTATGGCTACACCTTC
TRBV5-1	-	-	TRBJ1-6	CAINHSKHNSPLHF	TGCGCCATCAATCACTCAAAGCATAATTCACCCCTCCACTTT
TRBV11-2	-	-	TRBJ2-2	CASSFQSTVVGELFF	TGTGCCAGCAGCTTTCAATCGACAGTGGTCGGGGAGCTGTTTTTT
TRBV3-1/TRBV3-2	TRBD2	-	TRBJ2-7	CAWEGQCEQYF	TGTGCCTGGGAGGGGCAGTGCGAGCAGTACTTC
TRBV12-5	-	-	TRBJ1-1	CASGLVGGHTEAFF	TGTGCTAGTGGTTTGGTAGGGGGACACACTGAAGCTTTCTTT
TRBV6-5	-	once	TRBJ2-3	CASSLTGISTDTQYF	TGTGCCAGCAGTTTGACCGGGATTTCCACAGATACGCAGTATTTT
TRBV10-1	TRBD1	-	TRBJ2-7	CASSAGTGLYEQYF	TGCGCCAGCAGTGCCGGGACAGGGCTCTACGAGCAGTACTTC
TRBV28	TRBD1	-	TRBJ1-4	CASSFNDRVANEKLFF	TGTGCCAGCAGTTTCAATGACAGGGTGGCTAATGAAAAACTGTTTTTT
TRBV7-3	TRBD1	-	TRBJ1-2	CASSFDRGDSYGYTF	TGTGCCAGCAGCTTCGACAGGGGGGACAGCTATGGCTACACCTTC
TRBV5-4	TRBD2	-	TRBJ2-5	CASQASGQETQYF	TGTGCCAGCCAGGCTAGCGGCCAAGAGACCCAGTACTTC
TRBV2	-	-	TRBJ2-7	CASGGTNYEQYF	TGTGCCAGTGGGGGCACTAACTACGAGCAGTACTTC
TRBV5-1	-	-	TRBJ2-4	CASSLGQGLLNIQYF	TGCGCCAGCAGCTTGGGTCAGGGTCTCCTAAACATTCAGTACTTC
TRBV3-1/TRBV3-2	-	once	TRBJ1-1	CASSPRVSDTEAFF	TGTGCCAGCAGCCCCAGGGTTTCGGACACTGAAGCTTTCTTT
TRBV5-1	TRBD2	-	TRBJ2-2	CASSLAASGGSANTGELFF	TGCGCCAGCAGCTTGGCGGCTAGCGGGGGGTCCGCGAACACCGGGGAGCTGTTTTTT
TRBV18	TRBD1	-	TRBJ1-6	CASSSGTDNSPLHF	TGTGCCAGCTCCTCCGGGACAGATAATTCACCCCTCCACTTT
TRBV18	-	-	TRBJ1-5	CASSPLIGEGQPQHF	TGTGCCAGCTCACCACTTATAGGGGAAGGTCAGCCCCAGCATTTT
TRBV7-8	-	-	TRBJ2-2	CASSLEMRTGELFF	TGTGCCAGCAGCTTAGAGATGAGAACCGGGGAGCTGTTTTTT
TRBV7-9	TRBD1	-	TRBJ1-4	CASSPGQGSEKLFF	TGTGCCAGCAGCCCGGGACAGGGGAGTGAAAAACTGTTTTTT
TRBV28	-	-	TRBJ1-1	CASSSPGLNTEAFF	TGTGCCAGCAGTTCCCCGGGGTTAAACACTGAAGCTTTCTTT
TRBV9	TRBD1	-	TRBJ1-6	CASSSGQGSYNSPLHF	TGTGCCAGCAGCTCGGGACAGGGCTCCTATAATTCACCCCTCCACTTT
TRBV24-1	-	-	TRBJ2-3	CATSDLTGWGTTDTQYF	TGTGCCACCAGTGATTTGACAGGGTGGGGGACGACAGATACGCAGTATTTT